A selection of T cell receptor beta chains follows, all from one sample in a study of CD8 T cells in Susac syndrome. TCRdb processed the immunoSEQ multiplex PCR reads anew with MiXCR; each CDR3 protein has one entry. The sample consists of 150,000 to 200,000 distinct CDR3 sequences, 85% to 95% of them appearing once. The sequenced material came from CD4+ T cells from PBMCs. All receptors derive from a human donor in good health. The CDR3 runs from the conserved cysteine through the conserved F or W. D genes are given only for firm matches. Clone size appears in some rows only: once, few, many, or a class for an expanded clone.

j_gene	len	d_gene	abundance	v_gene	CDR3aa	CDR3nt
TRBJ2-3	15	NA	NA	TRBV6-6	CASSHGGQGRDTQYF	TGTGCCAGCAGCCATGGTGGGCAGGGACGAGATACGCAGTATTTT
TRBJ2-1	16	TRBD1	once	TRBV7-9	CASSSSGQFSYNEQFF	TGTGCCAGCAGCTCGTCGGGACAGTTCTCCTACAATGAGCAGTTCTTC
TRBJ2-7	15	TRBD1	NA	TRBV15	CATKGGDRADYEQYF	TGTGCCACCAAAGGGGGGGACAGGGCGGATTACGAGCAGTACTTC
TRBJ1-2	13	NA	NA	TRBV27	CASSSRSASRYTF	TGTGCCAGCAGTTCACGATCGGCTTCGCGCTACACCTTC
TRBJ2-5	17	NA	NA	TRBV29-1	CSAGRGVSSGGQETQYF	TGCAGTGCAGGGAGAGGGGTATCAAGCGGAGGGCAAGAGACCCAGTACTTC
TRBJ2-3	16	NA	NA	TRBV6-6	CASSYSRGRGTDTQYF	TGTGCCAGCAGTTACTCTAGGGGACGAGGCACAGATACGCAGTATTTT
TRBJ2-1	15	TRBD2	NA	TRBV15	CATANDERGHNEQFF	TGTGCCACCGCGAACGATGAGCGGGGACACAATGAGCAGTTCTTC
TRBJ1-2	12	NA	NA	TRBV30	CAWSTGLGGYTF	TGTGCCTGGAGTACAGGACTTGGGGGCTACACCTTC
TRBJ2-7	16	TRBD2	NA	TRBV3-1	CASSPRGLAGSYEQYF	TGTGCCAGCAGCCCAAGGGGACTAGCGGGCTCCTACGAGCAGTACTTC
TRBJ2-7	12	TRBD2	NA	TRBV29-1	CSVEGGTHEQYF	TGCAGCGTTGAGGGAGGGACCCACGAGCAGTACTTC
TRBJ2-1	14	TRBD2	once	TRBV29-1	CSVDPGTSGNEQFF	TGCAGCGTTGACCCCGGGACTAGCGGGAATGAGCAGTTCTTC
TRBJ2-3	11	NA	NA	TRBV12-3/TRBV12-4	CASSFADTQYF	TGTGCCAGCAGTTTTGCAGATACGCAGTATTTT
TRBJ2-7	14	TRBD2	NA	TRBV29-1	CSVLPSAGGGEQYF	TGCAGCGTTCTCCCGTCAGCGGGAGGAGGAGAGCAGTACTTC
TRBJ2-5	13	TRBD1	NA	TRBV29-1	CSVHAGGVETQYF	TGCAGCGTTCATGCAGGGGGCGTTGAGACCCAGTACTTC
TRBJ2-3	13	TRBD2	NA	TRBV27	CASSSTSGYTQYF	TGTGCCAGCAGCTCAACTAGCGGGTATACGCAGTATTTT
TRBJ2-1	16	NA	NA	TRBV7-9	CASSLYAPRLYNEQFF	TGTGCCAGCAGCCTTTACGCTCCTCGGCTGTACAATGAGCAGTTCTTC
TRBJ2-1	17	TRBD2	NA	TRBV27	CASSLNPGLGSYNEQFF	TGTGCCAGCAGTCTGAACCCCGGACTAGGGTCCTACAATGAGCAGTTCTTC
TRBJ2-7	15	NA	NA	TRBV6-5	CASSSTSAGTYEQYF	TGTGCCAGCAGTTCCACCTCGGCAGGGACCTACGAGCAGTACTTC
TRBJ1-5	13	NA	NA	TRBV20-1	CSASLTENQPQHF	TGCAGTGCTAGTTTAACAGAGAATCAGCCCCAGCATTTT
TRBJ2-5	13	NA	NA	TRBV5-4	CASSGGVQETQYF	TGTGCCAGCAGCGGTGGGGTTCAAGAGACCCAGTACTTC
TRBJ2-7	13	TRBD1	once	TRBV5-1	CASGPGQGYEQYF	TGCGCCAGCGGACCGGGACAGGGATACGAGCAGTACTTC
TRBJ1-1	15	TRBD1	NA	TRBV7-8	CASSLGQNMNTEAFF	TGTGCCAGCAGCCTGGGACAGAACATGAACACTGAAGCTTTCTTT
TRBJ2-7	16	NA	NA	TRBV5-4	CASSHLGAGAFYEQYF	TGTGCCAGCAGCCACCTCGGGGCAGGGGCTTTCTACGAGCAGTACTTC
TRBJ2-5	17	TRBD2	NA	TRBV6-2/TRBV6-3	CASSYSMASGRRETQYF	TGTGCCAGCAGTTACTCGATGGCTAGCGGGAGGAGGGAGACCCAGTACTTC
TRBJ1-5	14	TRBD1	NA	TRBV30	CAWSVARGDQPQHF	TGTGCCTGGAGTGTAGCCAGGGGGGATCAGCCCCAGCATTTT
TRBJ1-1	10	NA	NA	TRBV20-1	CSARGQEAFF	TGCAGTGCTAGGGGGCAGGAAGCTTTCTTT
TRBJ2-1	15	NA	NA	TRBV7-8	CASSQMRRAQQRRFF	TGTGCCAGCAGCCAGATGCGGCGGGCCCAACAGCGGAGGTTCTTC
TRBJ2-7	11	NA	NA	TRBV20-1	CSAKAGYEQYF	TGCAGTGCAAAAGCGGGCTACGAGCAGTACTTC
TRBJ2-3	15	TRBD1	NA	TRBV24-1	CATSDSGQGGDTQYF	TGTGCCACCAGTGATTCGGGACAGGGTGGAGATACGCAGTATTTT
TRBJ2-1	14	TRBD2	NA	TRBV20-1	CSARDDSGRLGQFF	TGCAGTGCTAGAGATGATAGCGGGAGGCTAGGGCAGTTCTTC
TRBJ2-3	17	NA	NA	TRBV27	CASSLFVGLGTTDTQYF	TGTGCCAGCAGTTTATTTGTCGGTTTGGGTACCACAGATACGCAGTATTTT
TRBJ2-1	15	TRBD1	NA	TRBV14	CASSQQTGATAVQFF	TGTGCCAGCAGCCAGCAAACAGGGGCGACCGCCGTCCAGTTCTTC
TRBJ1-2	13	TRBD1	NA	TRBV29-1	CSVDGTGGGGYTF	TGCAGCGTTGATGGGACAGGGGGTGGAGGCTACACCTTC
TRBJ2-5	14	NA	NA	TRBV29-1	CSVEERDFKETQYF	TGCAGCGTTGAAGAAAGGGACTTTAAAGAGACCCAGTACTTC
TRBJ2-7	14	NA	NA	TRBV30	CAWSVRGIHYEQYF	TGTGCCTGGAGTGTACGGGGGATTCACTACGAGCAGTACTTC
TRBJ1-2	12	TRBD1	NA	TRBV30	CAWSDRGDGYTF	TGTGCCTGGTCTGACAGGGGTGATGGCTACACCTTC
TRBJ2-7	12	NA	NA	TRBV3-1	CASSHRMSEQYF	TGTGCCAGCAGCCACAGGATGTCCGAGCAGTACTTC
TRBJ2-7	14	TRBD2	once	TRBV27	CASPTSGRIYEQYF	TGTGCCAGCCCTACTAGCGGGAGGATCTACGAGCAGTACTTC
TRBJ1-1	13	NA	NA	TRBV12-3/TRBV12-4	CASRGTINTEAFF	TGTGCCAGCAGAGGGACAATCAACACTGAAGCTTTCTTT
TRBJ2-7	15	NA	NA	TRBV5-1	CASSLENRVLDEQYF	TGCGCCAGCAGCTTGGAAAACAGGGTCCTCGACGAGCAGTACTTC
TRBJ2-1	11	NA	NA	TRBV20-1	CSASPSTEQFF	TGCAGTGCTAGCCCTAGCACTGAGCAGTTCTTC
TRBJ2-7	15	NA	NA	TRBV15	CATSRGGGEYYEQYF	TGTGCCACCAGCAGAGGTGGCGGAGAATATTACGAGCAGTACTTC
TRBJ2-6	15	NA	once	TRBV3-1	CASTLSGIGANVLTF	TGTGCCAGCACCCTATCCGGGATCGGGGCCAACGTCCTGACTTTC
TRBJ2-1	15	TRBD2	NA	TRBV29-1	CSVGSGRAIYNEQFF	TGCAGCGTGGGTAGCGGGAGGGCCATCTACAATGAGCAGTTCTTC
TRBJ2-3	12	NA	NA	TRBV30	CAWSRGWDTQYF	TGTGCCTGGAGTAGGGGTTGGGATACGCAGTATTTT
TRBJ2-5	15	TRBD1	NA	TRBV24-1	CATSDWGTEQETQYF	TGTGCCACCAGTGATTGGGGGACAGAGCAAGAGACCCAGTACTTC
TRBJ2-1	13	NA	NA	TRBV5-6	CASSFVGADEQFF	TGTGCCAGCAGCTTTGTAGGTGCCGATGAGCAGTTCTTC
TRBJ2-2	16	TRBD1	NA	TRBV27	CASSYLGTGNTGELFF	TGTGCCAGCAGTTACCTAGGGACAGGGAACACCGGGGAGCTGTTTTTT
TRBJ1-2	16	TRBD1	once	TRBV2	CASSELVGRGLYGYTF	TGTGCCAGCAGTGAATTGGTTGGCAGGGGGCTCTATGGCTACACCTTC
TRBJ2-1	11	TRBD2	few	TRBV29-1	CSYKTGTKQFF	TGCAGCTACAAAACCGGGACTAAGCAGTTCTTC
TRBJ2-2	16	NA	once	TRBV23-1	CASSPVQYWNTGELFF	TGCGCCAGCAGTCCCGTACAGTACTGGAACACCGGGGAGCTGTTTTTT
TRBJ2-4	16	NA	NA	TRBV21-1	CASSYRTSASKNIQYF	TGTGCCAGCAGCTACCGGACTAGCGCTTCCAAAAACATTCAGTACTTC